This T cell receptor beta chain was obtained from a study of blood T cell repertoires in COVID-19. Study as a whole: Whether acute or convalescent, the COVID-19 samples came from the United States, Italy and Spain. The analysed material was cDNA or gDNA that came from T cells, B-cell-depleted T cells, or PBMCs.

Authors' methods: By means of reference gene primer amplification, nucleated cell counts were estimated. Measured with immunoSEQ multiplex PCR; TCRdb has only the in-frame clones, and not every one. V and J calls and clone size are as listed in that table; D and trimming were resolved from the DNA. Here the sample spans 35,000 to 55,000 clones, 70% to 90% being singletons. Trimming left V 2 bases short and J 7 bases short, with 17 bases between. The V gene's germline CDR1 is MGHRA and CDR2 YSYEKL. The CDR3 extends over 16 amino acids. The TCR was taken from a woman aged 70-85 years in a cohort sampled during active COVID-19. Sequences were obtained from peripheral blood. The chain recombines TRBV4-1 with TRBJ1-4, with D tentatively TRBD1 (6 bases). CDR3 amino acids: CASSQTTDSWSEKLFF. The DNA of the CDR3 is TGCGCCAGCAGCCAAACGACGGACAGTTGGAGTGAAAAACTGTTTTTT.